A single sample is the source of the 6 T cell receptor beta chains below, sequenced in a study of blood T cell repertoires in COVID-19. The protocol was immunoSEQ multiplex PCR, while the TCRdb copy is restricted to in-frame clones and leaves out a portion. The sample shows fewer than 85,000 clones, about 82% of them seen only once. Sequenced material: peripheral blood. The receptors here all came from a woman aged 60-70 years with acute or convalescent COVID-19.

This chain uses TRBV14 with TRBJ1-2; no clear D. Trimming pared 0 bases from V and 4 bases from J, leaving 12 bases between. Germline-derived CDR1 and CDR2 are SGHDN and FVKESK. The length of the CDR3 is 15 residues. In DNA, the CDR3 is TGTGCCAGCAGCCAAGATGGACGGGAGGTCTATGGCTACACCTTC. This sequence encodes CASSQDGREVYGYTF.

V and J are TRBV14 and TRBJ2-2; D may be TRBD1 (5 bases). This CDR3 comprises 17 residues. The germline gives CDR1 SGHDN, CDR2 FVKESK. The V and J ends lost 0 bases and 4 bases respectively, with 15 bases between them. The CDR3 region is CASSQDRAGPGTGELFF. CDR3 nucleotide sequence: TGTGCCAGCAGCCAAGATCGGGCAGGGCCGGGCACCGGGGAGCTGTTTTTT.

The chain uses TRBV4-3 and TRBJ1-2; D not certain. CDR1 is LGHNA and CDR2 is YSLEER in the germline V gene. Trimming took 3 bases from V and 0 from J, leaving 8 bases between them. This CDR3 is 14 amino acids long. CDR3 loop: CASSQVGANYGYTF. CDR3 bases: TGCGCCAGCAGCCAGGTAGGAGCTAACTATGGCTACACCTTC.

This clone was observed at least ten times. The V and J genes are TRBV9 and TRBJ1-1, with D possibly matching TRBD1 (5 bases). With 0 bases removed from V and 0 bases from J, the gap between germline ends came to 12 bases. Germline lookup yields CDR1 SGDLS and CDR2 YYNGEE. CDR3 length equals 16 residues. The CDR3 nucleotides read TGTGCCAGCAGCGTAGTTTCAGGGTTCATGAACACTGAAGCTTTCTTT. As protein: CASSVVSGFMNTEAFF.

The chain links TRBV19 to TRBJ2-5, with TRBD1 matching 10 bases. V was clipped by 4 bases and J by 1 base; unmatched bases: 9. Germline V gene sequence: CDR1 LNHDA, CDR2 SQIVND (reference sequence). The CDR3 covers 17 residues. The CDR3 loop is CASSKAGTGATQETQYF. The CDR3, as DNA: TGTGCCAGTAGTAAGGCCGGGACAGGGGCCACCCAAGAGACCCAGTACTTC.

This clone was recorded once. The rearrangement links TRBV30 to TRBJ1-6; D gene unclear. The germline V and J ends were trimmed by 4 bases and 7 bases, with 14 bases remaining between them. CDR3 size: 14 residues. CDR1 and CDR2 (germline): GTSNPN, SVGIG (reference sequence). The chain's CDR3 is CAWMHRELNSPLHF. CDR3 in DNA: TGTGCCTGGATGCACCGGGAGCTCAATTCACCCCTCCACTTT. The full variable domain, rest sourced from reference TRBV30 and TRBJ1-6, is SQTIHQWPATLVQPVGSPLSLECTVEGTSNPNLYWYRQAAGRGLQLLFYSVGIGQISSEVPQNLSASRPQDRQFILSSKKLLLSDSGFYLCAWMHRELNSPLHFGNGTRLTVT.